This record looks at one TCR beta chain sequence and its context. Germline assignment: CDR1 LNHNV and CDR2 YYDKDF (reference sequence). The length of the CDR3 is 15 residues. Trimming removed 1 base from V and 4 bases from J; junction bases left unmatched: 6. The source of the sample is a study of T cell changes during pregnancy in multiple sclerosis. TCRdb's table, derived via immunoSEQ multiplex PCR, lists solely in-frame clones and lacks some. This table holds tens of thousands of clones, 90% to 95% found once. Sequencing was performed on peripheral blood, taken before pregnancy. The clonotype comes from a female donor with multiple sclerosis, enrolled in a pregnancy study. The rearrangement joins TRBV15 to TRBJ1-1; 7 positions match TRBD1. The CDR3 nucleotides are TGTGCCACCAGCAGAGTTCGGCAGGGGGTCACTGAAGCTTTCTTT. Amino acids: CATSRVRQGVTEAFF.